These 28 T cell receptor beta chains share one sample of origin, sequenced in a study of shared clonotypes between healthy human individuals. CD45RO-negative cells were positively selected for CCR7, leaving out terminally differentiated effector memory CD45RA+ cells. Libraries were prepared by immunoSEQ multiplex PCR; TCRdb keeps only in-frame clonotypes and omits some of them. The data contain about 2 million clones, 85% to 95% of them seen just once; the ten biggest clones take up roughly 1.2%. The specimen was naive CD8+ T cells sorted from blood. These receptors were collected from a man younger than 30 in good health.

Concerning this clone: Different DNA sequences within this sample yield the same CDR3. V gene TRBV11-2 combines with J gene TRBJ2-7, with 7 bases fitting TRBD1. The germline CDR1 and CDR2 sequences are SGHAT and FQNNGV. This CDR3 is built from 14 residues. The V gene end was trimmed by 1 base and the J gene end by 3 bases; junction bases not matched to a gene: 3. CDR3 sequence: CASSLVAGGYEQYF. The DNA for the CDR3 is TGTGCCAGCAGCTTAGTGGCAGGGGGCTACGAGCAGTACTTC.

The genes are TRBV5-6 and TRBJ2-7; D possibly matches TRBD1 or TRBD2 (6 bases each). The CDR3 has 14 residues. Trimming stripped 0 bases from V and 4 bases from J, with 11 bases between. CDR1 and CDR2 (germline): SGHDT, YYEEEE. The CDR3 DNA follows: TGTGCCAGCAGCTTGGAAGGGGGGTGGTACGAGCAGTACTTC. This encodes CASSLEGGWYEQYF.

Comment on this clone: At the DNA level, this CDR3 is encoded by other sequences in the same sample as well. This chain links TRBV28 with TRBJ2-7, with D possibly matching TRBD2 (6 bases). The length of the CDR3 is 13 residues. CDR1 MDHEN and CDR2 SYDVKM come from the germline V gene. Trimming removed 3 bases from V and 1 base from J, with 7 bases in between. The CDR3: CASSLGTSYEQYF. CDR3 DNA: TGTGCCAGCAGTTTGGGGACTTCCTACGAGCAGTACTTC.

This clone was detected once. As DNA, the CDR3 is TGTGCCAGCAGCTGGGGCGAGTTTAGCGAGCAGTACTTC. Translating gives CASSWGEFSEQYF. The chain carries TRBV5-4 and TRBJ2-7, with a weak D call TRBD1 (5 bases). The germline V gene encodes CDR1 SGHNT and CDR2 YYREEE (reference sequence). V was trimmed by 3 bases and J by 6 bases, leaving 13 bases between them. There are 13 residues in the CDR3.

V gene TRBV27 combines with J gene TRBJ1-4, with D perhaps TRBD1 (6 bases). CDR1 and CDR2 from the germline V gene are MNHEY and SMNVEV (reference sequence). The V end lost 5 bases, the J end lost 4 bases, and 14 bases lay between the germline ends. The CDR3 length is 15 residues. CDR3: CASSPSGAINEKLFF. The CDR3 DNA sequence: TGTGCCAGCAGTCCATCAGGGGCGATTAATGAAAAACTGTTTTTT.

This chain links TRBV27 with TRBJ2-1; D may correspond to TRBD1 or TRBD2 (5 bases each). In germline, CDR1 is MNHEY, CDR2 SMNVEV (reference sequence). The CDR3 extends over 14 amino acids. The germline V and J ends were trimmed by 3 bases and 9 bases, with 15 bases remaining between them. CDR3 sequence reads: CASSFGGSGIEQFF. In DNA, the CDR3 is TGTGCCAGCAGTTTTGGGGGTTCGGGGATTGAGCAGTTCTTC.

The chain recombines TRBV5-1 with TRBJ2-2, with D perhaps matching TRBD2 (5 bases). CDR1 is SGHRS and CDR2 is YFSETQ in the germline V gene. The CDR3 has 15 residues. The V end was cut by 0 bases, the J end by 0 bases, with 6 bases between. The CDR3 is CASSLGLTNTGELFF. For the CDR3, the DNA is TGCGCCAGCAGCTTGGGACTAACGAACACCGGGGAGCTGTTTTTT.

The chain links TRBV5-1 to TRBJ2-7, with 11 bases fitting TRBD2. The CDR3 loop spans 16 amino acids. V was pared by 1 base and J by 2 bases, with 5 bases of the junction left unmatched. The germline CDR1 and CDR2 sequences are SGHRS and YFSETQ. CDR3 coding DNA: TGCGCCAGCAGCTTGTTGGGACTAGCGGAAACCTACGAGCAGTACTTC. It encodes CASSLLGLAETYEQYF.

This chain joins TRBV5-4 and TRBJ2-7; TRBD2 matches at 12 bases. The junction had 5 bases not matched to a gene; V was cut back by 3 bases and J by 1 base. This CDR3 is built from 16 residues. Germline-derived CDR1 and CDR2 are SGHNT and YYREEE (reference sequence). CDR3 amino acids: CASSSWTSGTSYEQYF. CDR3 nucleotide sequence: TGTGCCAGCAGCTCATGGACTAGCGGGACATCCTACGAGCAGTACTTC. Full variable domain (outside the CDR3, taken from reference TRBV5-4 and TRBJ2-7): ETGVTQSPTHLIKTRGQQVTLRCSSQSGHNTVSWYQQALGQGPQFIFQYYREEENGRGNFPPRFSGLQFPNYSSELNVNALELDDSALYLCASSSWTSGTSYEQYFGPGTRLTVT.

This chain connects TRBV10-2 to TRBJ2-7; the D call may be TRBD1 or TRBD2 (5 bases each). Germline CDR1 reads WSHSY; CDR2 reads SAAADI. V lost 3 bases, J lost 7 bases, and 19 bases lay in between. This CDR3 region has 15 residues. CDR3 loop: CASSDNVGPRGEQYF. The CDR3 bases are TGCGCCAGCAGTGACAATGTGGGACCGAGGGGAGAGCAGTACTTC.

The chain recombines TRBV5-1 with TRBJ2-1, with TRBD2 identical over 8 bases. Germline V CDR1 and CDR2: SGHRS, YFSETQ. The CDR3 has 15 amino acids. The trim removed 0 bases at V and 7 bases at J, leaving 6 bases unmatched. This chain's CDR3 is CASSLDPGGGNEQFF. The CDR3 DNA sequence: TGCGCCAGCAGCTTGGACCCCGGGGGGGGGAATGAGCAGTTCTTC. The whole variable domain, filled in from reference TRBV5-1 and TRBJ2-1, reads KAGVTQTPRYLIKTRGQQVTLSCSPISGHRSVSWYQQTPGQGLQFLFEYFSETQRNKGNFPGRFSGRQFSNSRSEMNVSTLELGDSALYLCASSLDPGGGNEQFFGPGTRLTVL.

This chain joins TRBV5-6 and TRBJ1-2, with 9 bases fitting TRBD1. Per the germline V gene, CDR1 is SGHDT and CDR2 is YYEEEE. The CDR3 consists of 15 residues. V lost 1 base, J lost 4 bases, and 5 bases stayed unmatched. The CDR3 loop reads CASSLTGGAFYGYTF. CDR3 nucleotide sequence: TGTGCCAGCAGCTTGACAGGGGGCGCGTTCTATGGCTACACCTTC.

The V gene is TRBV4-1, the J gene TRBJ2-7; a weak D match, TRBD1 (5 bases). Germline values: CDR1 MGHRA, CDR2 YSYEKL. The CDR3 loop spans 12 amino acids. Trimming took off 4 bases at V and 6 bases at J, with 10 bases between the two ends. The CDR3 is CASSPRGSEQYF. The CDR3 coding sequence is TGCGCCAGCAGCCCAAGGGGAAGCGAGCAGTACTTC.

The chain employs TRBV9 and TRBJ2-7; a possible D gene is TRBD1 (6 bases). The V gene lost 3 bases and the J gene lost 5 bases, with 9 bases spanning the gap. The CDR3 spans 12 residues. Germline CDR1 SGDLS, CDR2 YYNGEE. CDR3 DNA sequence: TGTGCCAGCAGCGCAACAGGGCACGAGCAGTACTTC. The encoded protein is CASSATGHEQYF.

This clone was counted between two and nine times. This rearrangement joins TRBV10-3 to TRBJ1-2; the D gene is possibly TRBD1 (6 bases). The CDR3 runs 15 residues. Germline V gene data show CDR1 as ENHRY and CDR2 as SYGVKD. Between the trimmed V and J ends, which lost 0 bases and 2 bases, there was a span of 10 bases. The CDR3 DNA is TGTGCCATCAGTGAGTCCGGGACAATAAACTATGGCTACACCTTC. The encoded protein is CAISESGTINYGYTF.

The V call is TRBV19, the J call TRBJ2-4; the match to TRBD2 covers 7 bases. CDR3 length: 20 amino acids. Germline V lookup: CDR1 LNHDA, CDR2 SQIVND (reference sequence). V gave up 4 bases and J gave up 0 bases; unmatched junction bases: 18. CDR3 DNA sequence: TGTGCCAGTAGTACCAGACCAGCGGGGATAGACACTTTAGCCAAAAACATTCAGTACTTC. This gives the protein CASSTRPAGIDTLAKNIQYF.

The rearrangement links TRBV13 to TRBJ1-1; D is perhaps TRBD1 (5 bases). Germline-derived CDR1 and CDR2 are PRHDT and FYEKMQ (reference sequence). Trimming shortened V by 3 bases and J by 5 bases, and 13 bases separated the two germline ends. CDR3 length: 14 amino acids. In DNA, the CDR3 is TGTGCCAGCAGCTTCGGGGGATTGGGGACTGAAGCTTTCTTT. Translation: CASSFGGLGTEAFF.

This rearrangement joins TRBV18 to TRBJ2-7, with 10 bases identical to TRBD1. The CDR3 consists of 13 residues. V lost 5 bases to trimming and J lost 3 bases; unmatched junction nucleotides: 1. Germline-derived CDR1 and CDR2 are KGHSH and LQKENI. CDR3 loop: CASSWDRGYEQYF. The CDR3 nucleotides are TGTGCCAGCTCATGGGACAGGGGCTACGAGCAGTACTTC. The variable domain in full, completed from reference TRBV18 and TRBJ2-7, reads NAGVMQNPRHLVRRRGQEARLRCSPMKGHSHVYWYRQLPEEGLKFMVYLQKENIIDESGMPKERFSAEFPKEGPSILRIQQVVRGDSAAYFCASSWDRGYEQYFGPGTRLTVT.

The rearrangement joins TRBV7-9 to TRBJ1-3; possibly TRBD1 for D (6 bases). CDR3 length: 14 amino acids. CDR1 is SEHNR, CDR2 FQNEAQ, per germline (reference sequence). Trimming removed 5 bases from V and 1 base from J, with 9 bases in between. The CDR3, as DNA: TGTGCCAGCAGCACAACAGGGTCTGGAAACACCATATATTTT. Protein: CASSTTGSGNTIYF.

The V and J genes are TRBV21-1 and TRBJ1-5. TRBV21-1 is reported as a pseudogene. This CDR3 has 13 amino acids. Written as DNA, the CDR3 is TGTGCCAGCAGCTTCCCTGGGTATCAGCCCCAGCATTTT. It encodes CASSFPGYQPQHF.

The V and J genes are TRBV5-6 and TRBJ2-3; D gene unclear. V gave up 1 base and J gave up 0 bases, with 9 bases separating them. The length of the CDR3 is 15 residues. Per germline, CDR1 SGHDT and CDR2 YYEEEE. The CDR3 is CASSLQEKSTDTQYF. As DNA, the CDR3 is TGTGCCAGCAGCTTGCAGGAGAAGAGCACAGATACGCAGTATTTT.

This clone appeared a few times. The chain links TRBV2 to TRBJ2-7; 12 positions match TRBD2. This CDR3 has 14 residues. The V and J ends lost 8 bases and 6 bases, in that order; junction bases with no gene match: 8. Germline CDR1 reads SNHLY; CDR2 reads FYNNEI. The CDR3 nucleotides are TGTGCCAGCGATTCTAGCGGGAGGGCCTTCGAGCAGTACTTC. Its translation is CASDSSGRAFEQYF. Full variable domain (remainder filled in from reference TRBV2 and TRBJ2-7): EPEVTQTPSHQVTQMGQEVILRCVPISNHLYFYWYRQILGQKVEFLVSFYNNEISEKSEIFDDQFSVERPDGSNFTLKIRSTKLEDSAMYFCASDSSGRAFEQYFGPGTRLTVT.

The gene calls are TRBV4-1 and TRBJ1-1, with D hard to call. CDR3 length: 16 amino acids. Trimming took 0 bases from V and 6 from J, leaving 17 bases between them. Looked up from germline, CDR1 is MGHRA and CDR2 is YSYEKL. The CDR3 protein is CASSQEGGGQKAEAFF. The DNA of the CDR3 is TGCGCCAGCAGCCAAGAGGGCGGCGGCCAAAAGGCTGAAGCTTTCTTT.

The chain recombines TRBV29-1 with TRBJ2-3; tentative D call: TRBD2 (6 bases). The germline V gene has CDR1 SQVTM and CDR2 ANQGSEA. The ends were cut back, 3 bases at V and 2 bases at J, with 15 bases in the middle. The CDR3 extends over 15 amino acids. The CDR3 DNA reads TGCAGCGTTGACATGGACTACTTACACACAGATACGCAGTATTTT. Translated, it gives CSVDMDYLHTDTQYF.

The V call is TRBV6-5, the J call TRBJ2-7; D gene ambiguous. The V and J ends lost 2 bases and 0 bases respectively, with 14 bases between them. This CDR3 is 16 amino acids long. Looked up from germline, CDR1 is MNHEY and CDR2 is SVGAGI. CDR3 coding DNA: TGTGCCAGCAGTTACCTTTCCCAGGAGATCTCCTACGAGCAGTACTTC. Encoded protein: CASSYLSQEISYEQYF.

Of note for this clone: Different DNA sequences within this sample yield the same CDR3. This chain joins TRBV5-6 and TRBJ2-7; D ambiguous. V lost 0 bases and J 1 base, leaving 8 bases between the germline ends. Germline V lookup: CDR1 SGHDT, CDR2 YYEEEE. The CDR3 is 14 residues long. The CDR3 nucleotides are TGTGCCAGCAGCTTGGCGGCATCATCCTACGAGCAGTACTTC. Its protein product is CASSLAASSYEQYF.

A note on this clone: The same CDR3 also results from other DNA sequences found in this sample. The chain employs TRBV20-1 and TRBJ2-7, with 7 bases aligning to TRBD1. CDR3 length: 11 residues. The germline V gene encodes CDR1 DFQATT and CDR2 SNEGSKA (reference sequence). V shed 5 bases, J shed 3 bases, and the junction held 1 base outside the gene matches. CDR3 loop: CSARQGYEQYF. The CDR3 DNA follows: TGCAGTGCTCGACAGGGCTACGAGCAGTACTTC.

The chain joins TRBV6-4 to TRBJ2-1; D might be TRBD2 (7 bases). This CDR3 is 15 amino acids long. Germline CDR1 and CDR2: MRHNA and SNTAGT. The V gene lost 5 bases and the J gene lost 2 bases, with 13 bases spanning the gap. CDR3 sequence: CASSPLGGAYNEQFF. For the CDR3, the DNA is TGTGCCAGCAGTCCCCTAGGGGGGGCCTACAATGAGCAGTTCTTC.